This TCR beta chain originates from a study of cytomegalovirus exposure and HLA in healthy donors. Study summary: There were several hundred genotyped donors. Of these, roughly 84% fell in the genetic ancestry cluster associated with self-reported Caucasian donors. General study findings and limits: Reported performance of the classifier showed diagnosis of cytomegalovirus status with high specificity and sensitivity. By a later analysis, the bulk of CMV-associated TCR beta chains appeared HLA-restricted. The authors confirmed in vitro that three CMV-associated chains were specific for CMV antigens.

J was trimmed by 6 bases and V by 0 bases; bases with no gene match: 8. CDR3 length equals 17 residues. Germline lookup yields CDR1 SNHLY and CDR2 FYNNEI. PCR was performed using 60 Vbeta and 13 Jbeta primers. Measured with immunoSEQ multiplex PCR; TCRdb has only the in-frame clones, and not every one. The sample lists 150,000 to 200,000 clones; just under 80% were seen once. A word on this clone: Its antigen remains unidentified.

The specimen sequenced was PBMCs. The chain links TRBV2 to TRBJ2-3, with TRBD2 matching 11 bases. The clonotype was recovered from a young man in good health and CMV-seropositive. Here the CDR3 reads CASSEAALAGGRDTQYF. In DNA form, the CDR3 reads TGTGCCAGCAGTGAAGCGGCTCTAGCGGGAGGTAGGGATACGCAGTATTTT.